This T cell receptor beta chain is drawn from a study of cytomegalovirus exposure and HLA in healthy donors. General observations from the study: TCR beta V- and J-gene trimming was later associated with a missense DCLRE1C variant. The classifier reportedly diagnosed cytomegalovirus status with high sensitivity and specificity. One later analysis reportedly identified an Asian-associated ancestry cluster that showed fewer N-insertions than the approximately 700-donor mean. Earlier findings revealed that most TCR beta V segments proved productive either about 87% or about 30% of the time.

Comment on this clone: Its antigen is as yet unknown.

Primers: 60 Vbeta forward and 13 Jbeta reverse. TCRdb's copy holds only in-frame clones and misses some; the assay was immunoSEQ multiplex PCR. The sample lists about 59,000 clones, approximately 80% seen once, with less than 2% in the top ten. Trimming cost V 2 bases and J 2 bases, with 22 bases left between them. The CDR3 contains 18 residues. Germline lookup yields CDR1 SGHVS and CDR2 FNYEAQ. This TCR derives from a human donor in good health. The chain carries TRBV7-6 and TRBJ2-7, with D possibly matching TRBD1 (6 bases). The sample consisted of PBMCs. The CDR3 reads CASSLYPSWGLQTYEQYF. CDR3 nucleotides: TGTGCCAGCAGCTTATATCCGTCGTGGGGGCTCCAAACCTACGAGCAGTACTTC.